This record looks at one TCR beta chain sequence and its context. The record originates from a study of T cell repertoires in cytomegalovirus infection. Study as a whole: It can be stated that public TCR beta signatures indicated CMV infection as well as a matching HLA type.

CDR1 and CDR2 (germline): SGHAT, FQNNGV. V lost 5 bases and J lost 6; bases outside the gene matches: 7. CDR3 length equals 17 residues. TCRdb re-called the reads through MiXCR, storing one row per CDR3 protein. The repertoire holds about 740,000 distinct CDR3 sequences, 35% seen once, with 2.5% to 3.5% in the top ten. The sequenced sample was PBMCs. V and J are TRBV11-2 and TRBJ2-1; the match to TRBD2 covers 16 bases. This clonotype was obtained from a human donor in good health (CMV status not recorded). Some clones in this sample may be carry-over from other donors' samples. This CDR3 is CASSKGTSGRASNEQFF. CDR3 nucleotides: TGTGCCAGCAGCAAAGGGACTAGCGGGAGGGCCTCCAATGAGCAGTTCTTC. Full variable domain (rest looked up from reference TRBV11-2 and TRBJ2-1): EAGVAQSPRYKIIEKRQSVAFWCNPISGHATLYWYQQILGQGPKLLIQFQNNGVVDDSQLPKDRFSAERLKGVDSTLKIQPAKLEDSAVYLCASSKGTSGRASNEQFFGPGTRLTVL.